The 9 T cell receptor beta chains presented below share a single source sample, sequenced in a study of blood T cells in healthy people across ages. With a J-beta primer mix and a sample-barcoded 5' primer, a second PCR ran roughly 7 to 11 cycles. TCRdb independently ran MiXCR on the 5' RACE reads; one entry per CDR3 protein. Counted here are 1.5 million or so distinct CDR3 sequences, around 42% occurring once; the ten biggest clones make up 7.9%. Source material: blood. The receptors were sampled from a woman younger than 35 in good health.

V usage is TRBV6-6 and J usage is TRBJ1-5; D gene uncertain. CDR1 MNHNY and CDR2 SVGAGI come from the germline V gene (reference sequence). This CDR3 is 12 amino acids long. Trimming removed 5 bases at V and 3 bases at J, with 5 bases between. CDR3 coding DNA: TGTGCCAGCAGTCGCATCAATCAGCCCCAGCATTTT. It codes for CASSRINQPQHF.

In this sample, this clonotype turned up a few times. CDR3 protein: CASSEAYRGLGYTF. Written as DNA, the CDR3 is TGTGCCAGCAGTGAAGCGTACAGGGGGCTTGGCTACACCTTC. The chain carries TRBV6-1 and TRBJ1-2; 9 positions agree with TRBD1. After removal of 0 bases from V and 7 bases from J, the junction contained 3 bases not matched to a gene. Germline V lookup: CDR1 MNHNS, CDR2 SASEGT. This CDR3 region has 14 residues.

The rearrangement links TRBV6-1 to TRBJ2-3; 10 bases align to TRBD2. V was clipped by 10 bases and J by 0 bases; unmatched bases: 13. CDR1 and CDR2 from the germline V gene are MNHNS and SASEGT. This CDR3 has 17 amino acids. The DNA for the CDR3 is TGTGCCATCCACTTTAACGGACTAGCGGTTAGCACAGATACGCAGTATTTT. Its protein is CAIHFNGLAVSTDTQYF.

This clonotype showed up just a few times. The V gene is TRBV9, the J gene TRBJ2-1, with D unclear. The CDR3 is made up of 12 amino acids. Germline CDR1 reads SGDLS; CDR2 reads YYNGEE. The V end was cut by 0 bases, the J end by 6 bases, with 4 bases between. Here the CDR3 DNA reads TGTGCCAGCAGCGTAGACCCCAATGAGCAGTTCTTC. It codes for CASSVDPNEQFF.

CDR3 in amino acids: CAISTGRAGSDTQYF. CDR3 bases: TGCGCCATCTCCACGGGGAGGGCCGGTTCGGATACGCAGTATTTT. V usage is TRBV4-1 and J usage is TRBJ2-3; 7 nucleotides align to TRBD2. The CDR3 consists of 15 residues. V shed 10 bases and J 6 bases; nucleotides not matched to a gene: 16. Looked up from germline, CDR1 is MGHRA and CDR2 is YSYEKL.

Ten or more counts support this clonotype. The chain links TRBV2 to TRBJ2-3; tentatively, D is TRBD2 (6 bases). CDR1 is SNHLY and CDR2 is FYNNEI in the germline V gene. The CDR3 length is 12 residues. V lost 11 bases to trimming and J lost 1 base, with 10 bases between them. The CDR3 here is CAGRRGTDTQYF. CDR3 DNA sequence: TGTGCCGGGAGGCGGGGCACAGATACGCAGTATTTT.

The V and J genes are TRBV28 and TRBJ1-6; TRBD1 might be the D (6 bases). Looked up from germline, CDR1 is MDHEN and CDR2 is SYDVKM. This CDR3 contains 17 residues. V was shortened by 6 bases and J by 0 bases, with 15 bases between the two germline ends. The CDR3 is CASSPGAGSSYNSPLHF. CDR3 in DNA: TGTGCCAGCAGCCCAGGGGCAGGGAGCTCCTATAATTCACCCCTCCACTTT.

The chain employs TRBV7-8 and TRBJ2-1; tentative D call: TRBD1 (5 bases). The end of the DNA fits TRBJ2-7 better, so the J call may be wrong. In germline, CDR1 is SGHVS, CDR2 FQNEAQ. This CDR3 spans 17 amino acids. The CDR3 sequence is CASSLAGRVLSYNEQYF. The DNA of the CDR3 is TGTGCCAGCAGCTTAGCGGGCAGGGTGCTCTCCTACAATGAGCAGTACTTC.

The chain recombines TRBV7-2 with TRBJ2-5; TRBD2 matches at 8 bases. The CDR3 extends over 15 amino acids. The V gene's germline CDR1 is SGHTA and CDR2 FQGNSA. V was pared by 5 bases and J by 2 bases, with 7 bases of the junction left unmatched. In DNA form, the CDR3 reads TGTGCCAGCAGCCGAGCGGGGGCCCTACAAGAGACCCAGTACTTC. Its translation: CASSRAGALQETQYF. Complete variable domain (other parts from reference TRBV7-2 and TRBJ2-5): GAGVSQSPSNKVTEKGKDVELRCDPISGHTALYWYRQSLGQGLEFLIYFQGNSAPDKSGLPSDRFSAERTGGSVSTLTIQRTQQEDSAVYLCASSRAGALQETQYFGPGTRLLVL.